These 30 T cell receptor beta chains were all obtained from the same sample, sequenced in a study of immune characterization of retroperitoneal liposarcoma. TCRdb recomputed calls from the PCR reads with MiXCR, one row per CDR3 protein. Here the sample spans more than 8,000 distinct CDR3 sequences, 28% being singletons. The sequenced material came from tumor tissue. These receptor sequences come from a male donor with retroperitoneal liposarcoma.

The chain recombines TRBV10-2 with TRBJ2-2; D call uncertain. This CDR3 spans 13 amino acids. V was shortened by 8 bases and J by 3 bases, with 10 bases between the two germline ends. Per the germline V gene, CDR1 is WSHSY and CDR2 is SAAADI. CDR3 DNA: TGCGCCAGCGGCCAGTCCCACACCGGGGAGCTGTTTTTT. It codes for CASGQSHTGELFF.

This clonotype is large by share. V gene TRBV7-8 combines with J gene TRBJ2-5; 8 bases map to TRBD2. V dropped 2 bases and J dropped 10; count of bases not matched to a gene: 12. The CDR3 is 15 amino acids. Germline assignment: CDR1 SGHVS and CDR2 FQNEAQ. CDR3: CASSLSVETGGVQYF. CDR3 in DNA: TGTGCCAGCAGCTTAAGCGTGGAAACGGGGGGGGTCCAGTACTTC.

The chain joins TRBV7-6 to TRBJ2-2; 7 nucleotides align to TRBD1. The CDR3 consists of 18 residues. Looked up from germline, CDR1 is SGHVS and CDR2 is FNYEAQ. The trim removed 5 bases at V and 0 bases at J, leaving 12 bases unmatched. The CDR3 DNA is TGTGCCAGCAGCCCTAGCCCGACAGGGCCAGCGAACACCGGGGAGCTGTTTTTT. Translated, it gives CASSPSPTGPANTGELFF.

The gene calls are TRBV11-2 and TRBJ1-2; TRBD1 agrees at 7 bases. With 5 bases clipped from V and 6 bases from J, the junction kept 15 bases outside the gene matches. The CDR3 covers 16 residues. Per germline, CDR1 SGHAT and CDR2 FQNNGV. For the CDR3, the DNA is TGTGCCAGCAGCGCCCGGGACAGCGCCTCAACTAATGGCTACACCTTC. Translation: CASSARDSASTNGYTF.

This clonotype was counted only a few times. This chain joins TRBV7-3 and TRBJ2-1, with D possibly TRBD2 on 6 matching bases. The DNA end is more similar to TRBJ2-7, so the J call may be wrong. Germline values: CDR1 SGHTA, CDR2 FQGTGA. The CDR3 length is 16 residues. CDR3 nucleotide sequence: TGTGCCAGCAGCCCCCTCCAGCGGGCCTCTCTCAATGAGCAGTACTTC. This codes for CASSPLQRASLNEQYF.

V gene TRBV10-2 combines with J gene TRBJ2-4; 11 bases are a match to TRBD1. The tail of the sequence fits TRBJ2-7 better, so the J call may be wrong. The CDR3 runs 15 residues. Germline loops: CDR1 WSHSY, CDR2 SAAADI. The CDR3 is CASSESGTGGYEQYF. CDR3 nucleotide sequence: TGCGCCAGCAGTGAGTCCGGGACAGGGGGCTACGAGCAGTACTTC.

A single count supports this clonotype. This rearrangement joins TRBV6-1 to TRBJ2-5; D is perhaps TRBD2 (5 bases). The better agreement between TRBJ2-1 and the DNA end casts doubt on the J call. The V gene's germline CDR1 is MNHNS and CDR2 SASEGT. CDR3 length: 17 amino acids. As DNA, the CDR3 is TGTGCCAGCAGTGAAGTGGCCGGGGAGAGAGATTTCAATGAGCAGTTCTTC. This codes for CASSEVAGERDFNEQFF.

This clonotype was observed a handful of times. The V call is TRBV7-8, the J call TRBJ1-1; maybe TRBD1 (5 bases). CDR1 is SGHVS and CDR2 is FQNEAQ in the germline V gene. V shed 0 bases and J shed 1 base, with 9 bases lying between them. The length of the CDR3 is 15 residues. CDR3 nucleotides: TGTGCCAGCAGCTTAGCGCGGGGGGGGAACACTGAAGCTTTCTTT. It yields the protein CASSLARGGNTEAFF.

A word on this clonotype: Given a much more abundant clone one base away, this may be a read error. The chain couples TRBV12-3 or TRBV12-4 to TRBJ2-3; TRBD2 might be the D (6 bases). The J call may be faulty, since TRBJ2-7 better matches the DNA end. The CDR3 covers 15 residues. In nucleotides, the CDR3 is TGTGCCAGCAGTACCCTCGGTCGGGGGACCAGCGAGCAGTACTTC. Amino acids: CASSTLGRGTSEQYF.

This clonotype is medium-sized. This chain uses TRBV7-6 with TRBJ2-1; D might be TRBD1 (7 bases). With 2 bases removed from V and 10 bases from J, the gap between germline ends came to 15 bases. The CDR3 is made up of 14 amino acids. From germline, CDR1 is SGHVS and CDR2 FNYEAQ. CDR3 protein: CASSLRQGGYEQFF. The CDR3 coding sequence is TGTGCCAGCAGCTTACGCCAGGGGGGATACGAGCAGTTCTTC.

This clonotype was observed a handful of times. The chain combines TRBV6-1 with TRBJ1-2; D gene ambiguous. Trimming left V 5 bases short and J 8 bases short, with 18 bases between. Germline V gene sequence: CDR1 MNHNS, CDR2 SASEGT. This CDR3 is 14 amino acids long. The CDR3, as DNA: TGTGCCAGCAGTAGGTCTATTCGGGATGGAGGCTACACCTTC. The encoded protein is CASSRSIRDGGYTF.

This clonotype is categorized as medium-sized (0.01 to 0.1%). The chain has TRBV7-6 and TRBJ2-2, with D unresolved. Between the trimmed V and J ends, which lost 2 bases and 1 base, there was a span of 11 bases. Germline lookup yields CDR1 SGHVS and CDR2 FNYEAQ. The CDR3 length is 16 residues. The CDR3 loop reads CASSLQVGKNTGELFF. Here the CDR3 DNA reads TGTGCCAGCAGCTTACAGGTGGGGAAGAACACCGGGGAGCTGTTTTTT.

This clonotype has a single count. The chain carries TRBV27 and TRBJ2-5; the match to TRBD1 covers 9 bases. The J call is uncertain, as TRBJ2-7 better fits the DNA end. The CDR3 loop spans 15 amino acids. Germline-derived CDR1 and CDR2 are MNHEY and SMNVEV (reference sequence). In DNA form, the CDR3 reads TGTGCCAGCAGTCCGGGACAGGGTCCCCTCTACGAGCAGTACTTC. Amino acid sequence: CASSPGQGPLYEQYF.

This clonotype was detected ten times or more. The chain has TRBV6-1 and TRBJ1-2, with D possibly TRBD1 on 6 matching bases. In germline, CDR1 is MNHNS, CDR2 SASEGT. This CDR3 comprises 13 residues. Trimming took 5 bases from V and 4 from J, leaving 11 bases between them. The chain's CDR3 is CASSTDSTYGYTF. CDR3 nucleotide sequence: TGTGCCAGCAGTACGGACAGCACCTATGGCTACACCTTC.

In its sample, this clonotype ranks as medium-sized. The chain carries TRBV6-1 and TRBJ2-1; D is possibly TRBD1 (5 bases). The end of the DNA is better explained by TRBJ2-7, so the J call may be wrong. The CDR3 is 12 amino acids. CDR1 and CDR2 from the germline V gene are MNHNS and SASEGT. In DNA, the CDR3 is TGTGCCAGCCGGACGGACACCTACGAGCAGTACTTC. Protein: CASRTDTYEQYF.

This clonotype was counted a single time. The chain links TRBV6-1 to TRBJ2-1; TRBD2 matches at 11 bases. Germline loops: CDR1 MNHNS, CDR2 SASEGT. J was trimmed by 4 bases and V by 2 bases; bases with no gene match: 1. CDR3 length equals 15 residues. CDR3 region: CASSELAGGYNEQFF. The CDR3, as DNA: TGTGCCAGCAGTGAACTAGCGGGGGGTTACAATGAGCAGTTCTTC.

This clonotype was found many times. The chain employs TRBV6-1 and TRBJ2-3; 9 bases are a match to TRBD2. Trimming cost V 6 bases and J 9 bases; bases outside gene matches: 10. Germline CDR1 is MNHNS and CDR2 is SASEGT. This CDR3 spans 14 amino acids. The CDR3 DNA sequence: TGTGCCAGCAGACGACTAGCGGCTACGTCGACGCAGTATTTT. Translating gives CASRRLAATSTQYF.

This rearrangement joins TRBV6-4 to TRBJ1-5; perhaps TRBD1 as D (6 bases). Trimming stripped 6 bases from V and 6 bases from J, with 9 bases between. The CDR3 consists of 12 residues. Germline values: CDR1 MRHNA, CDR2 SNTAGT. The CDR3 reads CASRGARQPQHF. In DNA form, the CDR3 reads TGTGCCAGCAGGGGGGCGCGTCAGCCCCAGCATTTT.

This clonotype was detected ten times or more. The V call is TRBV6-1, the J call TRBJ2-1, with 8 bases aligning to TRBD2. The CDR3 extends over 15 amino acids. CDR1 is MNHNS, CDR2 SASEGT, per germline. Trimming cost V 4 bases and J 10 bases; bases outside gene matches: 12. The chain's CDR3 is CASSGIAGQLYEQFF. CDR3 sequence (DNA): TGTGCCAGCAGTGGAATAGCGGGACAACTCTACGAGCAGTTCTTC.

This clonotype is labeled medium-sized (0.01 to 0.1%). The chain couples TRBV11-2 to TRBJ2-1, with D possibly TRBD2 on 6 matching bases. The CDR3 length is 15 residues. CDR1 is SGHAT and CDR2 is FQNNGV in the germline V gene. Trimming shortened V by 1 base and J by 5 bases, and 12 bases separated the two germline ends. CDR3 DNA sequence: TGTGCCAGCAGCTTAGGCGGGACTTTTAACAATGAGCAGTTCTTC. Encoded protein: CASSLGGTFNNEQFF.

The chain is built from TRBV6-7 and TRBJ1-2; D is undetermined. TRBV6-7 qualifies as an ORF whose function is uncertain. V lost 7 bases, J lost 8 bases, and 20 bases lay in between. The length of the CDR3 is 14 residues. The CDR3 sequence is CASNPSVRPTGYTF. The CDR3 DNA sequence: TGTGCCAGCAACCCATCGGTACGGCCGACCGGCTACACCTTC.

This clonotype was seen ten or more times. V gene TRBV7-6 combines with J gene TRBJ2-5; D is undetermined. There are 12 residues in the CDR3. Germline CDR1 is SGHVS and CDR2 is FNYEAQ. With 4 bases removed from V and 4 bases from J, the gap between germline ends came to 7 bases. CDR3: CASSSPGETQYF. The CDR3 nucleotides are TGTGCCAGCAGCTCGCCGGGAGAGACCCAGTACTTC.

The V gene is TRBV12-3 or TRBV12-4, the J gene TRBJ2-1; possibly TRBD1 or TRBD2 for D (5 bases each). This CDR3 comprises 14 residues. V lost 6 bases to trimming and J lost 10 bases, with 19 bases between them. The DNA for the CDR3 is TGTGCCAGCAGCGCCGGGGCTACCCCGAGAGAGCAGTTCTTC. Protein sequence: CASSAGATPREQFF.

This sequence joins TRBV6-2 or TRBV6-3 and TRBJ2-1, with 7 bases aligning to TRBD2. This CDR3 spans 15 amino acids. V shed 4 bases, J shed 3 bases, and the junction held 6 bases outside the gene matches. The germline CDR1 and CDR2 sequences are MNHEY and SVGEGT. CDR3 nucleotides: TGTGCCAGCAGTTCCCGCCCGGGGGGCTACAATGAGCAGTTCTTC. Translation: CASSSRPGGYNEQFF.

This clonotype was detected ten times or more. The genes are TRBV11-1 and TRBJ2-1, with TRBD1 identical over 7 bases. CDR3 length equals 14 residues. Trimming cost V 5 bases and J 13 bases; bases outside gene matches: 14. CDR1 is SGHAT, CDR2 FQDESV, per germline (reference sequence). Here the CDR3 reads CASSRRGPWETQFF. The CDR3 DNA sequence: TGTGCCAGCAGCAGAAGGGGGCCTTGGGAGACCCAGTTCTTC.

The rearrangement uses TRBV6-6 and TRBJ1-1, with 8 nucleotides matching TRBD1. The CDR3 runs 15 residues. Germline CDR1 and CDR2: MNHNY and SVGAGI (reference sequence). V lost 2 bases and J lost 4; bases outside the gene matches: 6. The CDR3 DNA is TGTGCCAGCAGTTACCCAGGGACAGGTATCACTGAAGCTTTCTTT. Protein: CASSYPGTGITEAFF.

This chain joins TRBV7-1 and TRBJ2-1; D is uncertain. TRBV7-1 is labeled an ORF, and its function is uncertain. Trimming stripped 5 bases from V and 4 bases from J, with 18 bases between. This CDR3 region has 16 residues. This CDR3 is CASSPPSAGAYNEQFF. CDR3 DNA: TGTGCCAGCAGCCCGCCCTCGGCAGGAGCGTACAATGAGCAGTTCTTC.

This clonotype has only a few counts. The rearrangement joins TRBV12-3 or TRBV12-4 to TRBJ1-4; 8 bases are a match to TRBD1. V was clipped by 3 bases and J by 3 bases; unmatched bases: 3. The CDR3 contains 15 residues. The CDR3 sequence is CASSLGQAPNEKLFF. CDR3 bases: TGTGCCAGCAGTTTGGGACAGGCACCTAATGAAAAACTGTTTTTT.

The chain is built from TRBV28 and TRBJ2-1; D unclear. V gave up 4 bases and J gave up 10 bases, with 11 bases separating them. From germline, CDR1 is MDHEN and CDR2 SYDVKM. CDR3 length: 12 residues. CDR3 DNA sequence: TGTGCCAGCAGTTCCAGAAGATACGAGCAGTTCTTC. Translating it yields CASSSRRYEQFF.

In this sample, this clonotype turned up many times. The chain is built from TRBV27 and TRBJ1-2; 8 bases map to TRBD1. J was trimmed by 0 bases and V by 5 bases; bases with no gene match: 14. Germline assignment: CDR1 MNHEY and CDR2 SMNVEV (reference sequence). The length of the CDR3 is 18 residues. The CDR3 DNA is TGTGCCAGCAGTACAACTATCCTACGGGACAGGCCTAACTATGGCTACACCTTC. The encoded protein is CASSTTILRDRPNYGYTF.